The rows below give T cell receptor beta chains drawn from one sample of a study of blood T cell repertoires in COVID-19. Sequencing was performed with immunoSEQ multiplex PCR; in TCRdb, only in-frame clones are kept and a portion is missing. The sample holds just under 85,000 clones, around nine tenths seen once. Input material: peripheral blood. These receptors all come from a man at least 80 years old with active or convalescent COVID-19. Both conserved end residues are part of each CDR3. D genes are given only for firm matches. Expanded clones get a size class; other rows say once, few or many, or leave the size out.

d_gene,len,j_gene,v_gene,abundance,CDR3aa,CDR3nt
-,13,TRBJ1-1,TRBV7-2,once,CASSLTEDTEAFF,TGTGCCAGCAGCTTAACGGAGGACACTGAAGCTTTCTTT
TRBD2,15,TRBJ2-1,TRBV11-2,-,CASSLGTSGVNEQFF,TGTGCCAGCAGCTTAGGGACTAGCGGGGTTAATGAGCAGTTCTTC
-,16,TRBJ1-4,TRBV7-3,-,CASSLMGRGTNEKLFF,TGTGCCAGCAGCTTAATGGGGCGGGGGACTAATGAAAAACTGTTTTTT
TRBD1,14,TRBJ1-1,TRBV18,few,CASSPDDRATEAFF,TGTGCCAGCTCACCAGATGACAGGGCCACTGAAGCTTTCTTT
-,12,TRBJ2-1,TRBV11-2,-,CASSLGLVGQFF,TGTGCCAGCAGCTTAGGATTGGTCGGGCAGTTCTTC
-,13,TRBJ2-2,TRBV19,-,CASTQGGTGELFF,TGTGCCAGTACTCAGGGAGGCACCGGGGAGCTGTTTTTT
-,13,TRBJ2-5,TRBV6-2/TRBV6-3,-,CASSSGNQETQYF,TGTGCCAGCAGCTCGGGTAACCAAGAGACCCAGTACTTC
-,12,TRBJ1-1,TRBV28,-,CASIQQNTEAFF,TGTGCCAGCATCCAACAGAACACTGAAGCTTTCTTT
TRBD2,15,TRBJ2-5,TRBV29-1,-,CSVWGLAGEQETQYF,TGCAGCGTTTGGGGACTAGCGGGGGAACAAGAGACCCAGTACTTC
-,13,TRBJ2-5,TRBV24-1,-,CATSASPRETQYF,TGTGCCACCAGTGCGAGTCCGCGGGAGACCCAGTACTTC
-,15,TRBJ1-5,TRBV19,-,CASRTLGARNQPQHF,TGTGCCAGTAGGACCCTAGGGGCGCGCAATCAGCCCCAGCATTTT
-,15,TRBJ1-6,TRBV7-8,-,CASSLATGSRSPLHF,TGTGCCAGCAGCTTAGCGACAGGATCTCGGTCACCCCTCCACTTT
TRBD2,16,TRBJ2-1,TRBV24-1,-,CATSEVSGTSYNEQFF,TGTGCCACCAGTGAGGTCAGCGGGACCTCCTACAATGAGCAGTTCTTC
-,14,TRBJ1-4,TRBV5-1,-,CASSPGVGREKLFF,TGCGCCAGCAGCCCGGGGGTAGGGAGGGAAAAACTGTTTTTT
-,15,TRBJ2-1,TRBV24-1,-,CATSEVTGRYNEQFF,TGTGCCACCAGTGAGGTGACAGGTCGCTACAATGAGCAGTTCTTC
-,12,TRBJ2-5,TRBV6-5,-,CASSFPQETQYF,TGTGCCAGCAGCTTTCCCCAAGAGACCCAGTACTTC
TRBD2,16,TRBJ2-2,TRBV5-6,-,CASSYSGGAVTGELFF,TGTGCCAGCAGCTATAGCGGGGGGGCCGTCACCGGGGAGCTGTTTTTT
TRBD2,21,TRBJ2-3,TRBV4-1,-,CASSQGWATTSGRTSTDTQYF,TGCGCCAGCAGCCAAGGGTGGGCTACGACTAGCGGGAGAACTAGCACAGATACGCAGTATTTT
-,13,TRBJ1-2,TRBV14,-,CASSQEAPWGYTF,TGTGCCAGCAGCCAAGAAGCCCCCTGGGGCTACACCTTC
TRBD1,12,TRBJ1-2,TRBV19,-,CASRTTGPGYTF,TGTGCCAGTAGAACGACAGGGCCTGGCTACACCTTC
TRBD2,13,TRBJ2-1,TRBV7-8,-,CASSPGLAGMQFF,TGTGCCAGCAGCCCCGGACTAGCGGGGATGCAGTTCTTC
-,16,TRBJ2-1,TRBV7-8,-,CASSLIRDSLDNEQFF,TGTGCCAGCAGCCTGATCCGGGACTCCCTCGACAATGAGCAGTTCTTC
TRBD2,14,TRBJ2-3,TRBV5-1,-,CASKSAGVWDTQYF,TGCGCCAGCAAATCAGCGGGAGTGTGGGATACGCAGTATTTT
TRBD2,15,TRBJ2-1,TRBV5-1,-,CASSPLAEKYNEQFF,TGCGCCAGCAGCCCGCTAGCGGAGAAATACAATGAGCAGTTCTTC
-,15,TRBJ2-5,TRBV11-2,-,CASSLNVQKQETQYF,TGTGCCAGCAGCTTAAATGTACAGAAACAAGAGACCCAGTACTTC
-,14,TRBJ2-2,TRBV30,-,CAWSGVRNTGELFF,TGTGCCTGGAGTGGAGTGAGGAACACCGGGGAGCTGTTTTTT
TRBD2,15,TRBJ2-2,TRBV7-2,-,CASTSGGHHTGELFF,TGTGCCAGCACCTCGGGGGGGCATCACACCGGGGAGCTGTTTTTT
-,14,TRBJ1-2,TRBV9,-,CASSLSPSDYGYTF,TGTGCCAGCAGCCTTAGCCCCTCTGACTATGGCTACACCTTC
-,13,TRBJ1-2,TRBV28,-,CASRITGNYGYTF,TGTGCCAGCAGAATCACAGGGAACTATGGCTACACCTTC
TRBD1,14,TRBJ2-1,TRBV15,-,CATSRRTGENEQFF,TGTGCCACCAGCAGAAGGACAGGGGAGAATGAGCAGTTCTTC
TRBD1,18,TRBJ1-1,TRBV19,-,CASSILGQGALLNTEAFF,TGTGCCAGTAGTATCTTGGGACAGGGGGCATTGTTGAACACTGAAGCTTTCTTT
TRBD1,14,TRBJ1-2,TRBV5-1,-,CASGEDRLYYGYTF,TGCGCCAGCGGAGAGGACAGGCTATACTATGGCTACACCTTC
-,14,TRBJ2-2,TRBV28,once,CASITGSNTGELFF,TGTGCCAGCATTACGGGATCGAACACCGGGGAGCTGTTTTTT
TRBD2,17,TRBJ2-1,TRBV5-1,-,CASSLAGGGLAGREQFF,TGCGCCAGCAGCTTGGCCGGAGGAGGACTAGCAGGTCGTGAGCAGTTCTTC
TRBD1,15,TRBJ2-5,TRBV11-2,-,CASSLSTGSYETQYF,TGTGCCAGCAGCTTATCGACAGGGAGTTATGAGACCCAGTACTTC
-,15,TRBJ2-6,TRBV3-1/TRBV3-2,-,CASSQGRSGANVLTF,TGTGCCAGCAGCCAAGGGAGATCTGGGGCCAACGTCCTGACTTTC
-,14,TRBJ1-4,TRBV10-2,-,CASSPQRTNEKLFF,TGCGCCAGCAGTCCACAGAGAACTAATGAAAAACTGTTTTTT
-,13,TRBJ1-2,TRBV9,-,CASSVEQDYGYTF,TGTGCCAGCAGCGTAGAACAGGACTATGGCTACACCTTC
-,15,TRBJ1-6,TRBV28,-,CASTVRRRDNSPLHF,TGTGCCAGCACCGTTCGCAGGCGAGATAATTCACCCCTCCACTTT
-,13,TRBJ1-1,TRBV12-3/TRBV12-4,-,CASSPSGFTEAFF,TGTGCCAGCAGCCCATCGGGGTTCACTGAAGCTTTCTTT
-,17,TRBJ1-3,TRBV5-6,once,CASSSRGRLYSGNTIYF,TGTGCCAGCAGCTCCAGGGGCCGCCTCTACTCTGGAAACACCATATATTTT
-,14,TRBJ1-2,TRBV5-1,once,CASSLSTGSGGYTF,TGCGCCAGCAGCTTGTCTACAGGGAGTGGCGGCTACACCTTC